This TCR beta chain was identified in a study of blood T cell repertoires in COVID-19. Some clones are missing from TCRdb's copy, which holds only in-frame ones; the method was immunoSEQ multiplex PCR. The sample includes approximately 250,000 clones, around 87% seen only once; the top ten take around 3.6%. This CDR3 spans 14 amino acids. V dropped 7 bases and J dropped 8; count of bases not matched to a gene: 8. Germline CDR1 is MNHEY and CDR2 is SVGAGI. This clonotype was obtained from a young man with active or convalescent COVID-19. The sequenced sample was peripheral blood. The rearrangement joins TRBV6-5 to TRBJ1-4, with 9 bases that match TRBD1. CDR3 DNA sequence: TGTGCCAGCAATATACAGGGGGCAGGGGAAAAACTGTTTTTT. It yields the protein CASNIQGAGEKLFF.